This is a list of T cell receptor beta chains from one sample in a study of T-cell reconstitution after alpha-beta-depleted transplantation in children. TCRdb redid the calling of the PCR reads with MiXCR, one entry per CDR3 protein. The data contain 75,000 to 90,000 distinct CDR3 sequences, 12% to 15% of them singletons. Material: PBMCs, mostly from graft donor cells, obtained 180 days after TCRalphabeta/CD19-depleted stem cell transplant. These receptor sequences come from a male patient between 2 and 9 years old who had a stem cell transplant for acute lymphoblastic leukemia, so the T cells may come from the graft donor. Each CDR3 is given with its conserved first and last residue. The order of the fields is D gene, V gene, clone size, J gene, CDR3 DNA, CDR3 protein. D genes are given only for firm matches. Clone size is not always given. Where it is, it says once, few, many or a class for expanded clones.

.	TRBV4-3	.	TRBJ2-7	TGCGCCAGCAGCCAAGATGGGGCGTACGAGCAGTACTTC	CASSQDGAYEQYF
.	TRBV5-1	few	TRBJ2-5	TGCGCCAGCAGCCGGACAGATCAAGAGACCCAGTACTTC	CASSRTDQETQYF
.	TRBV9	few	TRBJ1-1	TGTGCCAGCAGCGGGACTTACCCCCCGCCTGAAGCTTTCTTT	CASSGTYPPPEAFF
TRBD2	TRBV3-1	.	TRBJ2-4	TGTGCCAGCAGCACTTTGACTAGCTCCTCAAAGGAAGCCAAAAACATTCAGTACTTC	CASSTLTSSSKEAKNIQYF
.	TRBV10-2	few	TRBJ2-4	TGCGCCAGCAGTGAGTCCTGGGCCAAAAACATTCAGTACTTC	CASSESWAKNIQYF
.	TRBV4-3	.	TRBJ2-4	TGCGCCAGCAGCCAAGATTGGAGGGACATTCAGTACTTC	CASSQDWRDIQYF
.	TRBV7-3	few	TRBJ2-7	TGTGCCAGCAGCTTATCGGCCAGTTCCTACGAGCAGTACTTC	CASSLSASSYEQYF
TRBD1	TRBV5-1	few	TRBJ2-7	TGCGCCAGCAGCCCCTCCCCCGGGACAGGTCTCTACGAGCAGTACTTC	CASSPSPGTGLYEQYF
.	TRBV10-3	many	TRBJ1-1	TGTGCCATCAGTTACACCGGAGGGAACACTGAAGCTTTCTTT	CAISYTGGNTEAFF
.	TRBV7-8	many	TRBJ2-1	TGTGCCAGCAGCCTGTTACTCCTCCTCTCCCCCCCTTACAATGAGCAGTTCTTC	CASSLLLLLSPPYNEQFF
.	TRBV5-1	.	TRBJ2-5	TGCGCCAGCAGCTTAGGACTAATCCAAGAGACCCAGTACTTC	CASSLGLIQETQYF
.	TRBV20-1	few	TRBJ1-6	TGCAGTGCTAGAGATCGGAGGGATTCACCCCTCCACTTT	CSARDRRDSPLHF
TRBD1	TRBV28	.	TRBJ2-3	TGTGCCAGCAGTTCCGTGTTAGGACAGGGGACGCAGTATTTT	CASSSVLGQGTQYF
.	TRBV7-2	few	TRBJ2-7	TGTGCCAGCAGCTCAGATAACGGATCGGGGCGCGAGCAGTACTTC	CASSSDNGSGREQYF
.	TRBV11-2	.	TRBJ2-2	TGTGCCAGCAGCTTTGACAGGACAGTTAACACCGGGGAGCTGTTTTTT	CASSFDRTVNTGELFF
TRBD1	TRBV6-5	many	TRBJ2-7	TGTGCCAGCAGTTACTTAACAGGGGGCGAGCAGTACTTC	CASSYLTGGEQYF
.	TRBV11-2	many	TRBJ2-5	TGTGCCAGCAGCTTGATGGGCGGGCCAGAGACCCAGTACTTC	CASSLMGGPETQYF
.	TRBV20-1	.	TRBJ1-1	TGCAGTGCTGTCGGTCCGTGGAGTCTTCGGGCTTTCTTT	CSAVGPWSLRAFF
TRBD2	TRBV20-1	.	TRBJ2-3	TGCAGTCAACTTAGCGGGGGGGTCACAGATACGCAGTATTTT	CSQLSGGVTDTQYF
.	TRBV6-1	.	TRBJ2-7	TGTGCCAGCAGAAACAGGCGGCGAACCTACGAGCAGTACTTC	CASRNRRRTYEQYF
.	TRBV4-3	few	TRBJ2-1	TGCGCCAGCAGCCAAGATATACGGGAAAATGAGCAGTTCTTC	CASSQDIRENEQFF